Below are 2 T cell receptor beta chains sequenced from a single sample in a study of regulatory and conventional T cells in RAG deficiency. The protocol was immunoSEQ multiplex PCR, while the TCRdb copy is restricted to in-frame clones and leaves out a portion. This table holds tens of thousands of clones, roughly 96% found once. Conventional CD4+ T cells were sorted from blood as CD25-low CD127-high cells. The same data also contributed to another study, on regulatory T cells. From that report: The PCR used 52 TRBV and 13 TRBJ primers.

The specimen was CD25- CD4+ T cells sorted from blood. Receptors were obtained from a human donor in good health.

The chain's CDR3 is CASSQDRTGGQPQHF. CDR3 nucleotides: TGCGCCAGCAGCCAAGATAGGACAGGGGGACAGCCCCAGCATTTT. The rearrangement uses TRBV4-1 and TRBJ1-5; 10 bases are shared with TRBD1. V lost 0 bases to trimming and J lost 7 bases; unmatched junction nucleotides: 3. CDR3 size: 15 residues. CDR1 and CDR2 (germline): MGHRA, YSYEKL.

The rearrangement links TRBV7-8 to TRBJ1-1; D ambiguous. The germline CDR1 and CDR2 sequences are SGHVS and FQNEAQ. V lost 4 bases and J lost 7, with 13 bases in between. The CDR3 sequence is 13 residues long. DNA of the CDR3: TGTGCCAGCAGCTGGAAGGCGGATAGTGAAGCTTTCTTT. Residues: CASSWKADSEAFF.